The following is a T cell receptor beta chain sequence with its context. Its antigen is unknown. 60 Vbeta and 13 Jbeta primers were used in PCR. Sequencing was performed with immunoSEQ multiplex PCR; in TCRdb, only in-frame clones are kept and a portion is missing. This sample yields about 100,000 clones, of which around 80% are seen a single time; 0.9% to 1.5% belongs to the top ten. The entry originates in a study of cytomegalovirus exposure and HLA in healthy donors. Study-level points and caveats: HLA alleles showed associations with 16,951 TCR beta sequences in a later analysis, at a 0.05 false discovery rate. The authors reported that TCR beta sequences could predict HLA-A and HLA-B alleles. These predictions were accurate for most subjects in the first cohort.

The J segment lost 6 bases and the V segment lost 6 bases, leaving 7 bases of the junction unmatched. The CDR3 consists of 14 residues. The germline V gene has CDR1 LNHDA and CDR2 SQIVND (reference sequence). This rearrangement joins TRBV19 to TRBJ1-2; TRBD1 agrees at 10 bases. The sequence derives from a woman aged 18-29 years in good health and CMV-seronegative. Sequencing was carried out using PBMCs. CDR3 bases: TGTGCCAGTAGCCCCGGACAGGGGGTTAATGGCTACACCTTC. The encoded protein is CASSPGQGVNGYTF.